This T cell receptor (beta chain) was recorded in a study of human T cells and chemical hapten exposure. Overall study: Yields of TCR per sample differed, chiefly owing to small differences in pooled library volume. Study-level findings and limits: Those TCRs sitting above 1 in 1000 frequency stayed the same with DPC sensitization.

Trimming took off 1 base at V and 4 bases at J, with 11 bases between the two ends. The CDR3 contains 14 residues. From the RACE reads, TCRdb called clonotypes with MiXCR, one entry per CDR3 protein. The table lists roughly 130,000 distinct CDR3 sequences, around 8.2% of them singletons. This clonotype was seen repeatedly, ten times or more. Its antigen is still unknown. Specified time point: healthy volunteer bleed at 2 weeks. From whole blood left unfractionated, total RNA was extracted. This sequence joins TRBV12-3 or TRBV12-4 and TRBJ2-7; possibly TRBD1 or TRBD2 for D (5 bases each). The TCR was taken from a male donor in good health. Some clones in this sample may be carry-over from other donors' samples. Sequenced input: whole blood. As DNA, the CDR3 is TGTGCCAGCAGTTTAGGGGGACGGTTTTACGAGCAGTACTTC. Translating it yields CASSLGGRFYEQYF.